Sequencing of this TCR beta chain was carried out in a study of quantifying T cell responses using KT2 cells. Across the whole study: Reverse transcription used primers in the TCR alpha and beta constant regions.

An oligo carrying a UMI was ligated to the cDNA 3' end. An equimolar mix of RC1.1 and RC1.2 primed the beta chain across TRBC1 and TRBC2. Using its own MiXCR run on the UMI-ligation and nested PCR reads, TCRdb lists one record per CDR3 protein. The table lists fewer than 60,000 distinct CDR3 sequences, roughly 11% of them singletons. Unfractionated PBMC were spiked with known numbers of KT2 clone cells. This CDR3 comprises 22 residues. CDR1 is KGHSY, CDR2 FQNENV, per germline. V gave up 1 base and J gave up 4 bases, with 35 bases separating them. What was sequenced was PBMCs spiked with cells of the T cell clone KT2. The chain has TRBV16 and TRBJ2-7; tentatively, D is TRBD1 (6 bases). The source of this sequence is a human donor. The DNA of the CDR3 is TGTGCCAGCAGCCAATTCCGTGTGGGATTGGCGCAGGGGAAGATGAGGGAGTACGAGCAGTACTTC. Its protein product is CASSQFRVGLAQGKMREYEQYF.